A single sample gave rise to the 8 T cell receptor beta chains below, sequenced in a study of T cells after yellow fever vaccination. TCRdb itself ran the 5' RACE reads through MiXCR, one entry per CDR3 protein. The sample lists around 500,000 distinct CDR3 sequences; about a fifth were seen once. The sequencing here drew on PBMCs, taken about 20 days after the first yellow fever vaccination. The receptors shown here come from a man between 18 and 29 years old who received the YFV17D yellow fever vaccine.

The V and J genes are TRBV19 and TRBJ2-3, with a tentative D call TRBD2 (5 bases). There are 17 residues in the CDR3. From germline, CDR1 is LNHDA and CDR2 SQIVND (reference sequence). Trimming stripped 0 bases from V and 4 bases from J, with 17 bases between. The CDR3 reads CASSIDEKGRASDTQYF. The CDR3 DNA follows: TGTGCCAGTAGTATAGATGAGAAAGGGAGAGCGTCAGATACGCAGTATTTT.

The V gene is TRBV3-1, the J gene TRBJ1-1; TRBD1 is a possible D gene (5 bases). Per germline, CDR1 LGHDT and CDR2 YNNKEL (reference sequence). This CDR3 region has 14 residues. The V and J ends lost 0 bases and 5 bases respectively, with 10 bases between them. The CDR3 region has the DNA TGTGCCAGCAGCCAAGAGACAGCTTATACTGAAGCTTTCTTT. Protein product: CASSQETAYTEAFF.

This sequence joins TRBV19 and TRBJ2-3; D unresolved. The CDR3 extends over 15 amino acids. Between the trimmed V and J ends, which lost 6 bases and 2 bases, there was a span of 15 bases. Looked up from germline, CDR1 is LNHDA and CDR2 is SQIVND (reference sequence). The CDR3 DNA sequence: TGTGCCAGTAGCCACGGGCGTCGAGTCACAGATACGCAGTATTTT. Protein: CASSHGRRVTDTQYF. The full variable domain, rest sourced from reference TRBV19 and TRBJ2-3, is DGGITQSPKYLFRKEGQNVTLSCEQNLNHDAMYWYRQDPGQGLRLIYYSQIVNDFQKGDIAEGYSVSREKKESFPLTVTSAQKNPTAFYLCASSHGRRVTDTQYFGPGTRLTVL.

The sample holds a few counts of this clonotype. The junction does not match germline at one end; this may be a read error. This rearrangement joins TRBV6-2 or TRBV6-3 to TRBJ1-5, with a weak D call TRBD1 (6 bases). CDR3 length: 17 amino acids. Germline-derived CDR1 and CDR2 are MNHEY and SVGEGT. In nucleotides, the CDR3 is TGTGCCAGCAGTCACTCACAGGGTTTAGGCCAGAATCAGCCCCAGCATTTT. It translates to CASSHSQGLGQNQPQHF.

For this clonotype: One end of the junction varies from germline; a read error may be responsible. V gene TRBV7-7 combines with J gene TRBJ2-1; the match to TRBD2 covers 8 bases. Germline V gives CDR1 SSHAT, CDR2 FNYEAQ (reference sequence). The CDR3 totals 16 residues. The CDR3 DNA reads TGTGCTAGCAGCTTAGTTCCGGGGGGGGGCTTGGATGAGCAGTTCTTC. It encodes CASSLVPGGGLDEQFF.

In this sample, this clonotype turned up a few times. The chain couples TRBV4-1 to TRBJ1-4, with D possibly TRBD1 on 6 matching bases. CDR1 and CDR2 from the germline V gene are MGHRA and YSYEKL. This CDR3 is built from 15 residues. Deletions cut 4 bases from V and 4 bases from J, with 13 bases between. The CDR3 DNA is TGCGCCAGCAGCCGGGGGGCAGGGATTAATGAAAAACTGTTTTTT. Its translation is CASSRGAGINEKLFF.

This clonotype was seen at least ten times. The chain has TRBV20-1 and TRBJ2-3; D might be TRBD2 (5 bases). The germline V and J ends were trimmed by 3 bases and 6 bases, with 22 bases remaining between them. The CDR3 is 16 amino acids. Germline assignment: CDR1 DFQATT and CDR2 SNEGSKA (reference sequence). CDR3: CSARGFLANSSDTQYF. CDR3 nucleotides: TGCAGTGCTAGGGGCTTTCTAGCAAATAGCTCCGATACGCAGTATTTT.

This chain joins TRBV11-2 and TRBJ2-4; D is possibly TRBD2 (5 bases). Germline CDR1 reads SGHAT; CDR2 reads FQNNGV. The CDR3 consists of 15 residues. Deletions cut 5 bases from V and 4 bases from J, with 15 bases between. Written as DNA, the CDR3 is TGTGCCAGCAGCAAAACGGACGGACTGAAAAACATTCAGTACTTC. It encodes CASSKTDGLKNIQYF.